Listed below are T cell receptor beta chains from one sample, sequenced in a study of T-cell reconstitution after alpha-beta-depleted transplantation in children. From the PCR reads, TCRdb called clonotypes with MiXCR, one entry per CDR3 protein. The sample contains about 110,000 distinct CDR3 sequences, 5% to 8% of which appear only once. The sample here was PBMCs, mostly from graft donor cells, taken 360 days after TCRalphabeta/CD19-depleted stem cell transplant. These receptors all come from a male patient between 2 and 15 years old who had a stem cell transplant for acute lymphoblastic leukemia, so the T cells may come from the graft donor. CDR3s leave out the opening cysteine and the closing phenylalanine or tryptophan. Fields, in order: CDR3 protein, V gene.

CDR3aa: SVKRSGKYNEQF
v_gene: TRBV29-1

CDR3aa: ASSQGPLGFHEQY
v_gene: TRBV4-2

CDR3aa: ASNQLRKAGGPSGELF
v_gene: TRBV7-8

CDR3aa: ASSYSSNQPQH
v_gene: TRBV6-6

CDR3aa: ASSSLPGGNTGELF
v_gene: TRBV7-3

CDR3aa: ASSYQDSMA
v_gene: TRBV6-6

CDR3aa: ASSLGGASYNEQF
v_gene: TRBV28

CDR3aa: ASSYSRGGPGQPGNTIY
v_gene: TRBV6-5

CDR3aa: ASSLSVNEQF
v_gene: TRBV7-9

CDR3aa: AISVIVGSNYGYT
v_gene: TRBV10-3

CDR3aa: ASSSWTGMDTEAF
v_gene: TRBV11-2

CDR3aa: SVGGGSRYNEQF
v_gene: TRBV29-1

CDR3aa: AIRSSGTGGQETQY
v_gene: TRBV10-3

CDR3aa: ASSRLAGIHEQY
v_gene: TRBV4-3

CDR3aa: ASSFDREGEKLF
v_gene: TRBV5-1

CDR3aa: ASSVGGASREQY
v_gene: TRBV9

CDR3aa: ASTASYEQY
v_gene: TRBV6-2/TRBV6-3

CDR3aa: ASSFEGEHYEQY
v_gene: TRBV28

CDR3aa: ASSLGTGREETQY
v_gene: TRBV7-6

CDR3aa: ASSESPSDTNTGELF
v_gene: TRBV9

CDR3aa: ASSQDLSSGNTIY
v_gene: TRBV4-3

CDR3aa: SAREPGQETQY
v_gene: TRBV20-1

CDR3aa: ASSLNPGELF
v_gene: TRBV11-2

CDR3aa: ASSLGSGPYNEQF
v_gene: TRBV5-6

CDR3aa: ASSSAGGGTSYGYT
v_gene: TRBV27

CDR3aa: ASSVATGSYEQY
v_gene: TRBV9

CDR3aa: ASSLSRRQGANTGELF
v_gene: TRBV7-7

CDR3aa: ASSDEEGRLNTEAF
v_gene: TRBV6-1

CDR3aa: ASSVGNIQY
v_gene: TRBV18

CDR3aa: ASSVGSADYEQY
v_gene: TRBV9

CDR3aa: ASRESGRDTDTQY
v_gene: TRBV6-1

CDR3aa: ASSAGRATGELF
v_gene: TRBV2

CDR3aa: ASSLVGAANTEAF
v_gene: TRBV27

CDR3aa: ASSLDSFMNTEAF
v_gene: TRBV5-1

CDR3aa: ASSYRNSPYNEQF
v_gene: TRBV6-2/TRBV6-3

CDR3aa: ASSPYIPYGYT
v_gene: TRBV6-5

CDR3aa: ASSFDVSGNTIY
v_gene: TRBV5-1

CDR3aa: ASDTGGLEIGYT
v_gene: TRBV19

CDR3aa: ASSPGTRDPPLMGSYEQY
v_gene: TRBV18

CDR3aa: ASSFYKDGYT
v_gene: TRBV7-9

CDR3aa: ASTPRRSGKKDNEQF
v_gene: TRBV12-3/TRBV12-4

CDR3aa: ASSRTIANTGELF
v_gene: TRBV4-2

CDR3aa: ASSLSSGNTEAF
v_gene: TRBV27

CDR3aa: ASSYSEGGSTEAF
v_gene: TRBV6-5

CDR3aa: SVLPQGLTEAF
v_gene: TRBV29-1

CDR3aa: ASSLTPSGDPSYNEQF
v_gene: TRBV11-1

CDR3aa: ASSPTGSYEQY
v_gene: TRBV28

CDR3aa: ASSQVPLDRENTEAF
v_gene: TRBV4-3

CDR3aa: ASSLRPGQGATEAF
v_gene: TRBV5-1

CDR3aa: ASSSLVGNEQF
v_gene: TRBV12-3/TRBV12-4

CDR3aa: ASRESPGSGYNEQF
v_gene: TRBV9

CDR3aa: ASSQSMGPASYEQY
v_gene: TRBV14

CDR3aa: AISESGVETQY
v_gene: TRBV10-3

CDR3aa: ASSLMAGGVDTQY
v_gene: TRBV28

CDR3aa: ASSVGREGNYGYT
v_gene: TRBV9

CDR3aa: ATTPRDEQF
v_gene: TRBV24-1